The entry below gives a single TCR beta chain sequence along with its context. The antigen it binds to is not known. The record has no base qualities; no much larger clone is one base away. The junction carries 13 bases between V and J, which are trimmed by 2 bases and 9 bases respectively. The CDR3 numbers 13 residues from cysteine through phenylalanine. The CDR3 DNA has 39 bases and is translated from base 1. Per the germline V gene, MNHEY is the CDR1 and SVGAGI is the CDR2. This sample was included in a study of T cell changes during pregnancy in multiple sclerosis (dated by TCRdb to between 2019 and 2020). The study in broad terms: The study looked at changes in the T cell repertoire across pregnancy in women with multiple sclerosis.

The protocol used for the library was the immunoSEQ multiplex PCR assay. The immuneACCESS repertoire file appears here via TCRdb, limited to in-frame rearrangements. These files lack a portion of the clones; in checked studies, under half of the deficit traces to unresolved V genes, and the cause of the others is not known. The sample profile shows 100,000 or so clones; 94% of them were found once. The top ten hold about 1.7% of the sample. The sequence derives from a female donor in good health, enrolled as a control in a pregnancy study. The source was peripheral blood, collected after pregnancy. The rearrangement combines TRBV6-5 with TRBJ1-2, and perhaps TRBD1 as D gene, on 5 matching bases. The CDR3 reads as follows: CASSYKPGLSYTF. The sequence in DNA is TGTGCCAGCAGTTACAAGCCAGGGTTGAGCTACACCTTC.